This TCR beta chain was captured by sequencing in a study of T cells after yellow fever vaccination. Overall study results and limits: The appearance of a small share of clonotypes in both CD4 and CD8 compartments was observed. Compared with primary, the secondary response was weaker and peaked at day 5, not 15. Clones that expanded after primary vaccination mostly reappeared after the booster (just under 98% CD4, about 91% CD8).

Germline assignment: CDR1 MGHRA and CDR2 YSYEKL. This CDR3 comprises 17 residues. The V end lost 1 base, the J end lost 5 bases, and 19 bases lay between the germline ends. MiXCR, applied by TCRdb to the 5' RACE reads, yields one record per CDR3 protein. The data contain 70,000 or so distinct CDR3 sequences, more than 5.5% of them singletons. This clonotype was counted ten times or more. The target antigen is unknown. The TCR sequence derives from a man younger than 30 who received the YFV17D yellow fever vaccine. The genes are TRBV4-1 and TRBJ2-3; D gene uncertain. The source was CD8+ T cells sorted from PBMCs, collected approximately 11 days after the first yellow fever vaccination. In nucleotides, the CDR3 is TGCGCCAGCAGCCAAGGGTTCAGGCCCAGGTTGGGAGATACGCAGTATTTT. This translates into CASSQGFRPRLGDTQYF.